This TCR beta chain was captured by sequencing in a study of cytomegalovirus exposure and HLA in healthy donors. This clone was detected once. V lost 3 bases and J 0 bases, leaving 11 bases between the germline ends. Germline CDR1 is WNHNN and CDR2 is SYGVQD (reference sequence). This CDR3 is 15 amino acids long. The study ran its PCR with 60 Vbeta and 13 Jbeta primers. The method was immunoSEQ multiplex PCR; TCRdb's version includes in-frame clones alone and lacks a portion of them. The repertoire holds over 150,000 clones, with approximately 84% as singletons. The genes are TRBV10-1 and TRBJ1-1; D gene uncertain. The receptor was isolated from a girl aged 5-17 years in good health and CMV-seropositive. The sequenced sample was PBMCs. The CDR3 spells CASSESSAMNTEAFF. The CDR3, as DNA: TGCGCCAGCAGTGAATCCAGTGCCATGAACACTGAAGCTTTCTTT.